The subject of this entry is one T cell receptor beta chain. Sequenced by immunoSEQ multiplex PCR; TCRdb stores in-frame clones only, minus some. The sample has hundreds of thousands of clones, about 89% seen once; the top ten hold 0.0094%. This sample was taken from a study of shared T cell receptors in the human thymus. These data were also filed under a second study, of human thymus T cells. This second report adds: Seemingly biased V and J gene usage marked thymic and blood repertoires.

The clonotype originates from a boy in the first two years of life with a congenital heart defect. Input material: thymocytes.

CDR3 DNA: TGTGCCAGCAGCTTGCGGGGACTTTATAGCCAGCCCCAGCATTTT. Amino acids: CASSLRGLYSQPQHF. The gene calls are TRBV5-6 and TRBJ1-5; maybe TRBD1 (5 bases). Germline V gene lookup returns CDR1 SGHDT and CDR2 YYEEEE. CDR3 length: 15 amino acids. V lost 1 base to trimming and J lost 7 bases, with 15 bases between them. The entire variable domain, with the rest obtained from reference TRBV5-6 and TRBJ1-5, is as follows: DAGVTQSPTHLIKTRGQQVTLRCSPKSGHDTVSWYQQALGQGPQFIFQYYEEEERQRGNFPDRFSGHQFPNYSSELNVNALLLGDSALYLCASSLRGLYSQPQHFGDGTRLSIL.